Following are 16 T cell receptor beta chains from one sample sequenced in a study of blood T cell repertoires in COVID-19. Here immunoSEQ multiplex PCR was the method, and the copy in TCRdb shows in-frame clones only, minus some. The table lists 150,000 to 200,000 clones, around 88% of them singletons. The sequenced material came from peripheral blood. The receptors derive from a human donor in a cohort sampled during active COVID-19.

This chain links TRBV7-9 with TRBJ1-2; TRBD1 might be the D (6 bases). CDR1 is SEHNR, CDR2 FQNEAQ, per germline (reference sequence). CDR3 size: 14 residues. Trimming shortened V by 1 base and J by 4 bases, and 10 bases separated the two germline ends. The DNA for the CDR3 is TGTGCCAGCAGCTTAGAGCAGGGGCTCTATGGCTACACCTTC. This translates into CASSLEQGLYGYTF.

CDR3 protein: CASSLYTGTSFSYEQYF. For the CDR3, the DNA is TGCGCCAGCAGCCTCTATACAGGGACTAGCTTTTCCTACGAGCAGTACTTC. The chain joins TRBV5-1 to TRBJ2-7; 9 bases line up with TRBD2. V shed 4 bases and J 1 base; nucleotides not matched to a gene: 12. The CDR3 loop spans 17 amino acids. The V gene's germline CDR1 is SGHRS and CDR2 YFSETQ.

The genes are TRBV30 and TRBJ1-5, with 8 nucleotides matching TRBD1. Germline V gives CDR1 GTSNPN, CDR2 SVGIG (reference sequence). The CDR3 is 15 amino acids. Unmatched junction bases numbered 1, after V lost 0 bases and J lost 0 bases. This CDR3 is CAWSVDRASNQPQHF. CDR3 nucleotide sequence: TGTGCCTGGAGTGTGGACAGGGCTAGCAATCAGCCCCAGCATTTT.

The J gene is TRBJ2-7, the V gene TRBV7-9, with D perhaps TRBD1 (6 bases). Trimming shortened V by 5 bases and J by 3 bases, and 17 bases separated the two germline ends. The CDR3 runs 15 residues. Germline V gene sequence: CDR1 SEHNR, CDR2 FQNEAQ (reference sequence). CDR3 DNA: TGTGCCAGCAGCCGGAAGGGGGAAGGGGGCTACGAGCAGTACTTC. It is translated as CASSRKGEGGYEQYF.

The chain employs TRBV13 and TRBJ2-1; 7 bases line up with TRBD2. Germline trimming cut 2 bases from V and 0 bases from J; bases unmatched to any gene: 1. This CDR3 has 15 amino acids. Germline V gene lookup returns CDR1 PRHDT and CDR2 FYEKMQ (reference sequence). CDR3 bases: TGTGCCAGCAGCTTACGGGGGGTCTCCTACAATGAGCAGTTCTTC. Protein: CASSLRGVSYNEQFF.

The V gene is TRBV28, the J gene TRBJ1-1; tentative D call: TRBD1 (5 bases). The germline CDR1 and CDR2 sequences are MDHEN and SYDVKM. This CDR3 has 14 residues. V was cut by 6 bases and J by 7 bases, with 18 bases left in between. In DNA, the CDR3 is TGTGCCAGCAGAGCTACCGGGACTGTGATTGAAGCTTTCTTT. This translates into CASRATGTVIEAFF.

The CDR3, as DNA: TGTGCCAGCACCGCCCCTCGTCGGCAGGACAGTGGCTACACCTTC. Residues: CASTAPRRQDSGYTF. V gene TRBV2 combines with J gene TRBJ1-2; D possibly corresponds to TRBD1 (6 bases). This CDR3 is 15 amino acids long. V lost 7 bases and J 7 bases, leaving 22 bases between the germline ends. Germline-derived CDR1 and CDR2 are SNHLY and FYNNEI.

The chain links TRBV14 to TRBJ2-3; TRBD1 might be the D (6 bases). The V gene lost 4 bases and the J gene lost 4 bases, with 15 bases spanning the gap. Per germline, CDR1 SGHDN and CDR2 FVKESK. The CDR3 loop spans 15 amino acids. The CDR3 sequence is CASSRYQDSADTQYF. The CDR3 nucleotides read TGTGCCAGCAGCCGATACCAGGACAGTGCAGATACGCAGTATTTT.

The gene calls are TRBV7-8 and TRBJ2-1; TRBD2 aligns across 7 bases. From germline, CDR1 is SGHVS and CDR2 FQNEAQ. This CDR3 is 13 amino acids long. V was pared by 3 bases and J by 7 bases, with 3 bases of the junction left unmatched. The CDR3 nucleotides are TGTGCCAGCAGCTTGGCGGGGGAAAATGAGCAGTTCTTC. Its protein product is CASSLAGENEQFF.

The chain combines TRBV5-1 with TRBJ2-3; 13 nucleotides align to TRBD2. Germline values: CDR1 SGHRS, CDR2 YFSETQ. The V segment lost 4 bases and the J segment 2 bases; nucleotides outside the gene matches: 19. The CDR3 totals 21 residues. For the CDR3, the DNA is TGCGCCAGCAGCCCTAACAAAAAACTAGCGGGGGGGCCCGATCCCACAGATACGCAGTATTTT. Its translation is CASSPNKKLAGGPDPTDTQYF.

J is TRBJ2-7 and V is TRBV14; 10 bases line up with TRBD2. V lost 6 bases and J lost 6; bases outside the gene matches: 8. This CDR3 spans 14 amino acids. The germline V gene encodes CDR1 SGHDN and CDR2 FVKESK. The CDR3 spells CASSGAGGFGEQYF. The CDR3 nucleotides are TGTGCCAGCAGTGGAGCGGGAGGGTTCGGCGAGCAGTACTTC.

This sequence joins TRBV5-3 and TRBJ2-7, with TRBD1 as a possible D gene (6 bases). TRBV5-3 is an ORF, with its function uncertain. The CDR3 consists of 15 residues. Deletions cut 4 bases from V and 2 bases from J, with 16 bases between. The DNA for the CDR3 is TGTGCCAGAAGCCTGGGGGCCTTCTCTCCCTACGAGCAGTACTTC. This codes for CARSLGAFSPYEQYF.

The J gene is TRBJ1-1, the V gene TRBV3-1 (or the pseudogene TRBV3-2); tentative D call: TRBD1 (5 bases). This CDR3 region has 14 residues. The germline V gene encodes CDR1 LGHDT and CDR2 YNNKEL (reference sequence). Trimming shortened V by 2 bases and J by 4 bases, and 11 bases separated the two germline ends. Here the CDR3 DNA reads TGTGCCAGCAGCCAATCGAAGGGGCGCACTGAAGCTTTCTTT. Translation: CASSQSKGRTEAFF.

The gene calls are TRBV5-1 and TRBJ2-5; D is perhaps TRBD1 (5 bases). The CDR3 consists of 12 residues. CDR1 SGHRS and CDR2 YFSETQ come from the germline V gene. Trimming removed 4 bases at V and 5 bases at J, with 9 bases between. The CDR3 is CASSPKGETQYF. As DNA, the CDR3 is TGCGCCAGCAGCCCTAAGGGGGAGACCCAGTACTTC.

CDR3 region: CASSQERTMYNEQFF. DNA for the CDR3: TGCGCCAGCAGCCAAGAGCGGACTATGTACAATGAGCAGTTCTTC. V is TRBV4-3 and J is TRBJ2-1, with a weak D call TRBD2 (6 bases). V was pared by 0 bases and J by 4 bases, with 10 bases between. The CDR3 is 15 residues long. From germline, CDR1 is LGHNA and CDR2 YSLEER.

This chain joins TRBV5-6 and TRBJ2-3, with D possibly TRBD1 on 5 matching bases. Trimming shortened V by 2 bases and J by 6 bases, and 28 bases separated the two germline ends. Looked up from germline, CDR1 is SGHDT and CDR2 is YYEEEE. This CDR3 is 19 amino acids long. CDR3 nucleotide sequence: TGTGCCAGCAGCTTCCTCGATAGTCGCGGACACCTTGGATGGGATACGCAGTATTTT. It yields the protein CASSFLDSRGHLGWDTQYF.